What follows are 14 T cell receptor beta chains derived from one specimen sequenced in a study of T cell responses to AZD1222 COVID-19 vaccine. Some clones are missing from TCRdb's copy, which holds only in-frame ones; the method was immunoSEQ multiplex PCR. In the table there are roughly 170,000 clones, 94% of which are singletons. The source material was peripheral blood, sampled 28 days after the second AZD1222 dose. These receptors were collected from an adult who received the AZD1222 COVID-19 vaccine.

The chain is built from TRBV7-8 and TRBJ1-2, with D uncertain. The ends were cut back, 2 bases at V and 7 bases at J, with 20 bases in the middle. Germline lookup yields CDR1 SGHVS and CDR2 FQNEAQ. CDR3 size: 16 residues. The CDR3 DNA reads TGTGCCAGCAGCTTAATAGAGAACCGGAGGGTCGGTGGCTACACCTTC. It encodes CASSLIENRRVGGYTF.

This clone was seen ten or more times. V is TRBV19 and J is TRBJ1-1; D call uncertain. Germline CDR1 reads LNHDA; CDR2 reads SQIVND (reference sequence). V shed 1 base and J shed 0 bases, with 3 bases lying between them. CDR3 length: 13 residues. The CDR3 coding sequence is TGTGCCAGTAGTATAGCGATGAACACTGAAGCTTTCTTT. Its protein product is CASSIAMNTEAFF.

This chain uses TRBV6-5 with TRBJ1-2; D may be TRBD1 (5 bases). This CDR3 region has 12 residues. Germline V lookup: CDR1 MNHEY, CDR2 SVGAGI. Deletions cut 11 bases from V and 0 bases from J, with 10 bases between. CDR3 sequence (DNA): TGTGCCGCGGGACCAGCTAACTATGGCTACACCTTC. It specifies CAAGPANYGYTF.

The CDR3 region has the DNA TGTGCCAGCAGCTTCCTAGCGGGGGGTATAGGCTCCTACGAGCAGTACTTC. It is translated as CASSFLAGGIGSYEQYF. The chain is built from TRBV7-2 and TRBJ2-7, with TRBD2 matching 11 bases. The CDR3 sequence is 17 residues long. In germline, CDR1 is SGHTA, CDR2 FQGNSA. The junction had 7 bases not matched to a gene; V was cut back by 3 bases and J by 0 bases.

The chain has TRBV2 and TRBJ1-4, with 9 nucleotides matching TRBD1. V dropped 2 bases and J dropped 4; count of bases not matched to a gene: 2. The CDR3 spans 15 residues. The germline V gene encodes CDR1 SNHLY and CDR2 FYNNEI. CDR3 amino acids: CASSETGGRNEKLFF. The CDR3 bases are TGTGCCAGCAGTGAAACAGGGGGCCGTAATGAAAAACTGTTTTTT.

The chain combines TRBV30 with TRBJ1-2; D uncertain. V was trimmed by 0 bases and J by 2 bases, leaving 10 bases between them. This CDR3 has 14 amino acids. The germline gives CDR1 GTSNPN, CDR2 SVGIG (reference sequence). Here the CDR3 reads CAWSVKRANYGYTF. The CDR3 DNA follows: TGTGCCTGGAGTGTAAAGCGGGCCAACTATGGCTACACCTTC.

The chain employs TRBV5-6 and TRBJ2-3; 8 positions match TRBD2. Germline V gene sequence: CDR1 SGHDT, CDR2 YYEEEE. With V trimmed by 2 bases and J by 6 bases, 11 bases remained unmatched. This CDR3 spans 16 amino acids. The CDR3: CASSFTGLAGVDTQYF. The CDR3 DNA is TGTGCCAGCAGCTTTACAGGACTAGCCGGGGTTGATACGCAGTATTTT. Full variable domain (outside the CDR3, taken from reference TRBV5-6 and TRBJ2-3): DAGVTQSPTHLIKTRGQQVTLRCSPKSGHDTVSWYQQALGQGPQFIFQYYEEEERQRGNFPDRFSGHQFPNYSSELNVNALLLGDSALYLCASSFTGLAGVDTQYFGPGTRLTVL.

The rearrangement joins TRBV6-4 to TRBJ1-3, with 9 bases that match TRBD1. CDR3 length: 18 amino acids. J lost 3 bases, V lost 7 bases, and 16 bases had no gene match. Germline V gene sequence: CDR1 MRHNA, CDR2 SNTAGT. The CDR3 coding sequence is TGTGCCAGCAAGCATCACTTATACAGGGGGCCAGATGGAAACACCATATATTTT. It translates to CASKHHLYRGPDGNTIYF.

The DNA of the CDR3 is TGTGCCAGCAGTGAATGGGGGGACAACTATGGCTACACCTTC. It encodes CASSEWGDNYGYTF. The rearrangement joins TRBV6-1 to TRBJ1-2, with D possibly TRBD1 on 5 matching bases. Trimming stripped 2 bases from V and 2 bases from J, with 9 bases between. The germline V gene encodes CDR1 MNHNS and CDR2 SASEGT. The CDR3 loop spans 14 amino acids.

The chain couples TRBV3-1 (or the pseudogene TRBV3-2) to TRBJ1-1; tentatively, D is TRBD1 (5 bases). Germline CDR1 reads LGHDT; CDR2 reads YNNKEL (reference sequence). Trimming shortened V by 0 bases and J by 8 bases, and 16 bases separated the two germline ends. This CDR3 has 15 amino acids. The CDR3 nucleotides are TGTGCCAGCAGCCAAGATCGGGGGATGAACCAGGAAGCTTTCTTT. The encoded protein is CASSQDRGMNQEAFF.

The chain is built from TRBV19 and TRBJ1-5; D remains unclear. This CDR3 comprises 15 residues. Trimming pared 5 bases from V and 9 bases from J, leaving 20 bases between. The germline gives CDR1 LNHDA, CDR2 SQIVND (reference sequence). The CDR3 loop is CASSSRATAGWPQHF. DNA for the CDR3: TGTGCCAGTAGTTCTAGGGCCACCGCGGGCTGGCCCCAGCATTTT.

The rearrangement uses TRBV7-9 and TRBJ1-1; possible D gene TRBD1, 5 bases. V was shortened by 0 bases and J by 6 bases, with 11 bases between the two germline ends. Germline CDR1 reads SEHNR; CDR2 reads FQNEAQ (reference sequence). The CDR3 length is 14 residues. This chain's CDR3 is CASSLALGASEAFF. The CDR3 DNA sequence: TGTGCCAGCAGCTTAGCGCTAGGGGCGTCTGAAGCTTTCTTT.

CDR3 loop: CASSYPGTTYEQYF. The CDR3 DNA reads as TGTGCCAGCAGTTACCCCGGGACAACGTACGAGCAGTACTTC. The gene calls are TRBV28 and TRBJ2-7; tentatively, D is TRBD1 (6 bases). The CDR3 is 14 residues long. Trimming removed 4 bases at V and 4 bases at J, with 14 bases between. Germline lookup yields CDR1 MDHEN and CDR2 SYDVKM. The variable domain in full, completed from reference TRBV28 and TRBJ2-7, reads DVKVTQSSRYLVKRTGEKVFLECVQDMDHENMFWYRQDPGLGLRLIYFSYDVKMKEKGDIPEGYSVSREKKERFSLILESASTNQTSMYLCASSYPGTTYEQYFGPGTRLTVT.

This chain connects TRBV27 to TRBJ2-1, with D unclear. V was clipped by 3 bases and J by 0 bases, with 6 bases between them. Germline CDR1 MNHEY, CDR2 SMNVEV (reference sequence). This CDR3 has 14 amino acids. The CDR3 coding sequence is TGTGCCAGCAGTTTGGACCACTCCTACAATGAGCAGTTCTTC. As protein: CASSLDHSYNEQFF.